A selection of T cell receptor beta chains follows, all from one sample in a study of radiotherapy plus CTLA-4 blockade in lung cancer. The assay was immunoSEQ multiplex PCR, and TCRdb's table has in-frame clones only and misses some. The table has 30,000 to 45,000 clones, approximately 77% seen once. The sequencing used peripheral blood, collected from a patient treated with radiotherapy plus ipilimumab. The receptors derive from a human donor with non-small cell lung cancer who had stable disease on radiotherapy plus ipilimumab. CDR3s leave out the opening cysteine and the closing phenylalanine or tryptophan.

TRBV9,ASSVGWADYNQPQH
TRBV5-6,ASSSGQGAGDTQY
TRBV5-4,ASSLRLGGTDTQY
TRBV11-1,ASSPPGGTNEKLF
TRBV5-1,ASSLGGAATQETQY
TRBV10-1,ASSGRRDMNTEAF
TRBV9,ASSLREGGRGEQF
TRBV4-1,ASSQPRDSLSNQPQH
TRBV4-1,ASSQVSRGFLDTQY
TRBV27,ASSMGRVYTGELF
TRBV9,ASRATGGRSDTQY
TRBV11-2,ASSPPQGRETQY
TRBV11-2,ASSANRQGPFGYEQY
TRBV5-4,ASSLGTVDGYT
TRBV18,ASSRGLADYNEQF
TRBV5-4,ASSLDINTEAF
TRBV15,ATRERTGFHEQF
TRBV29-1,SVQGTYEQY
TRBV7-6,ASSTGTGGQPQH
TRBV14,ASSQGGHFQNTGELF
TRBV5-4,ASSKGQGRTDTQY
TRBV5-4,ASTLQGWGGYT
TRBV6-1,ASRESAGQSEKLF
TRBV29-1,SVQTGGVYEQY
TRBV6-6,ASSYKAGESNQPQH
TRBV5-6,ASSLFGGGNSYNEQF
TRBV2,ASRGQITDTQY
TRBV28,ASSPAGQGGSEAF
TRBV11-3,ASSQTGLFQY
TRBV18,ASSPLGQANTEAF
TRBV15,ATSRGSRGSNQPQH
TRBV7-9,ASSETGYYEQY
TRBV10-3,AISEAGTVIYEQY
TRBV30,AWSRGTGGNQPQH
TRBV10-3,AIRGGGSIGNEQF
TRBV19,ASSIQGQGTPLH
TRBV18,ASSSDRNSYEQY
TRBV29-1,SVSGGSNQPQH
TRBV9,ASSATWDRGTYEQY
TRBV15,ATSSHRLSTNEKLF
TRBV4-1,ASSQGPDAGGYT
TRBV6-6,AATSRSSYEQY
TRBV27,ASSFSRGFYEQY
TRBV7-9,ASYPAEQGGFGYGYT
TRBV6-6,AGTFSHNQPQH
TRBV5-6,ASSLYNQPQH
TRBV5-1,ASSLGLAGTEQF
TRBV4-1,ASSQDTGAIYGYT
TRBV10-1,ASSTAPQGARSEQF
TRBV5-1,ASSFRVPSRDTQY
TRBV7-9,ASSSTGTLSQETQY
TRBV19,ASSITGSQPQH
TRBV5-1,ASMTGDYVGTEAF
TRBV30,AYHRDSSIYGYT
TRBV7-8,ASTSGVQGEQF
TRBV30,AWKAGARGDQPQH
TRBV10-3,AISDPTVNTEAF
TRBV10-2,ASSVGNSPLH
TRBV25-1,ASSGGQVYGYT
TRBV10-3,AISEPGLYYGYT